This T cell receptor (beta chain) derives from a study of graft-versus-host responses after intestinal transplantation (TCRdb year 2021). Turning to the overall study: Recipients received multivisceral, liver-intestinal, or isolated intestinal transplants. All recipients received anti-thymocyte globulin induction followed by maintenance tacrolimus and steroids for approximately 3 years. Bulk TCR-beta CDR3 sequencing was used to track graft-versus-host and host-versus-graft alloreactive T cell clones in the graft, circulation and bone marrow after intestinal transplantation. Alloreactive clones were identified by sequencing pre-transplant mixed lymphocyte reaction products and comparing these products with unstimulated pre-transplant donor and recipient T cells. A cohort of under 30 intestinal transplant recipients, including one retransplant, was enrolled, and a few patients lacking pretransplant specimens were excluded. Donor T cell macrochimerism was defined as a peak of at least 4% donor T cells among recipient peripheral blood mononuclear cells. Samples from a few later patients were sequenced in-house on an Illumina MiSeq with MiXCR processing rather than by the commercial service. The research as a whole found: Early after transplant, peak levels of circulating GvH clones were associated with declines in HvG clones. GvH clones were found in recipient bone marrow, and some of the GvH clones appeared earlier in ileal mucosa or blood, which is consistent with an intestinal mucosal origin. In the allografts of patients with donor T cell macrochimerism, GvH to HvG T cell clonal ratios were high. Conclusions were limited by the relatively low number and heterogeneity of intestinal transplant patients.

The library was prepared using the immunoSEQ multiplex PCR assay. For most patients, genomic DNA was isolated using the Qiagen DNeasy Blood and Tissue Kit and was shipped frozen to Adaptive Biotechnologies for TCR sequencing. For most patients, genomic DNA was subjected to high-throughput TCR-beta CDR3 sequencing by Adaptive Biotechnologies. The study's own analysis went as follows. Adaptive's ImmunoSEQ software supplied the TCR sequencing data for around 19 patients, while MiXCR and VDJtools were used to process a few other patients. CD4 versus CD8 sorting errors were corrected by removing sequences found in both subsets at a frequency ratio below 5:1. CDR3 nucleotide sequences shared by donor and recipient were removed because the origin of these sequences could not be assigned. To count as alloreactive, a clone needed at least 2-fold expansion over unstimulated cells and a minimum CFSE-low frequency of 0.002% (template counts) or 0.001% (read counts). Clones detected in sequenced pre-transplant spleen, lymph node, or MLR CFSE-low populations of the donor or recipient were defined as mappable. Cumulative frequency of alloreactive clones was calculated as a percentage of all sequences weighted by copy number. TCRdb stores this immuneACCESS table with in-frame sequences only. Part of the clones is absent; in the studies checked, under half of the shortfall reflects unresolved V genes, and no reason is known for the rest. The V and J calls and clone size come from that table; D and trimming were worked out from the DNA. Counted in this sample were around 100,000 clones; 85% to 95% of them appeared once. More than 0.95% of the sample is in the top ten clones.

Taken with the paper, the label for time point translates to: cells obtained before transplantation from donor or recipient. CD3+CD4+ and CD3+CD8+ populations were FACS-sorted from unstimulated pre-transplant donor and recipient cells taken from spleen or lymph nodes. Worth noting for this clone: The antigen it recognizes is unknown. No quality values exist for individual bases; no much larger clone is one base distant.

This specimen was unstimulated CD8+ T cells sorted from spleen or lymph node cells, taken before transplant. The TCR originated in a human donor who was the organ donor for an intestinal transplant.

The nucleotide sequence reads TGCGCCAGCAGCCCCCCGGCGGTAGATACGCAGTATTTT. This translates into CASSPPAVDTQYF. The V and J segments used are TRBV4-1 and TRBJ2-3; the D gene is unclear. From cysteine to phenylalanine, the CDR3 is 13 amino acids long. Only the CDR3 portion is preserved as DNA: 39 bases, with reading frame beginning at the first base. The germline V gene gives CDR1 as MGHRA and CDR2 as YSYEKL. V sheds 4 bases and J sheds 5 bases, leaving 10 bases between their ends.